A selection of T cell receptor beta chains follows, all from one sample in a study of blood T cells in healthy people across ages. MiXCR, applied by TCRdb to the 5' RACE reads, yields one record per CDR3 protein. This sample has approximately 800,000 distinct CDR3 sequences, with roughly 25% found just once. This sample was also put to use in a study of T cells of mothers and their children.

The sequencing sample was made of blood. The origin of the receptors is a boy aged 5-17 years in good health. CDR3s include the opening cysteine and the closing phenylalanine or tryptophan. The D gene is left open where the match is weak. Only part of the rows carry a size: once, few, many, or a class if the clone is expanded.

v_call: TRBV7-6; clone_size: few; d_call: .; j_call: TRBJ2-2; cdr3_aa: CASSYTGSGGELFF; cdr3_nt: TGTGCCAGCAGCTACACGGGGTCGGGCGGGGAGCTGTTTTTT
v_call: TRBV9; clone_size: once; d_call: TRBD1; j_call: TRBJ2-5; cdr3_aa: CASSVTGTEETQYF; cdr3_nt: TGTGCCAGCAGCGTAACCGGGACAGAAGAGACCCAGTACTTC
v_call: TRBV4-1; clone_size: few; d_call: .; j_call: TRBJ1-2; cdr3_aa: CASSHRQPTGDGYTF; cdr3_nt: TGCGCCAGCAGCCACAGACAGCCTACCGGCGATGGCTACACCTTC
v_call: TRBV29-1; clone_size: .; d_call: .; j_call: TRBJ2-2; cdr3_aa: CSVEDRTGGGPLFF; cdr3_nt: TGCAGCGTTGAAGATCGAACAGGCGGAGGGCCGCTGTTTTTT
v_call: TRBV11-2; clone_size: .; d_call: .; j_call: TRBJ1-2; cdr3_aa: CVSSSTGYGYTF; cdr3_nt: TGTGTCAGCAGCTCGACTGGCTATGGCTACACCTTC
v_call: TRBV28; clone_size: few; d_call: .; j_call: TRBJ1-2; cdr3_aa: CASSSLLVARRGYGYTF; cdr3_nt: TGTGCCAGCAGTTCCCTCCTTGTGGCCAGGAGGGGCTATGGCTACACCTTC
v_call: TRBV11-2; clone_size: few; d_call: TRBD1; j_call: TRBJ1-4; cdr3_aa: CASSFYLGTEKSVEKLFF; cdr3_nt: TGTGCCAGCAGCTTTTACCTCGGGACAGAGAAAAGTGTCGAAAAACTGTTTTTT
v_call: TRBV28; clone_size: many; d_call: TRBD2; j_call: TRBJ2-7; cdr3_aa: CASRGTSGYYEQYF; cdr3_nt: TGTGCCAGCAGGGGGACTAGCGGATACTACGAGCAGTACTTC
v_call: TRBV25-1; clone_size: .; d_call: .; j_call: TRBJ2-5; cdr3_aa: CASSSSSAWETQYF; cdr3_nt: TGTGCCAGCTCAAGCTCATCGGCTTGGGAGACCCAGTACTTC
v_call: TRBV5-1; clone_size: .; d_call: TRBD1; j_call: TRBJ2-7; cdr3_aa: CASSRGQGVFYEQYF; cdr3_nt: TGCGCCAGCAGCCGAGGACAGGGGGTCTTCTACGAGCAGTACTTC
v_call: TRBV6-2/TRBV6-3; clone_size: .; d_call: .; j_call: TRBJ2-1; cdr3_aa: CASGPSGIRNEQFF; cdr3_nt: TGTGCCAGCGGCCCTTCGGGAATACGGAATGAGCAGTTCTTC
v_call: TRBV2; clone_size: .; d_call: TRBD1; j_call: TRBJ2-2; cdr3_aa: CASTRDRDTGELFF; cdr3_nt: TGTGCCAGCACCAGGGACAGGGACACCGGGGAGCTGTTTTTT
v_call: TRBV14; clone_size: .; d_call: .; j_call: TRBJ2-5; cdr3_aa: CASSHLGVQETQYF; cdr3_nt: TGTGCCAGCAGCCACTTAGGAGTCCAAGAGACCCAGTACTTC
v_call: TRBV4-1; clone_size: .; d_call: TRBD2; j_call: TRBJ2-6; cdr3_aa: CASSPPTSGGSSGANVLTF; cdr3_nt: TGCGCCAGCAGCCCTCCGACTAGCGGGGGGTCCTCTGGGGCCAACGTCCTGACTTTC
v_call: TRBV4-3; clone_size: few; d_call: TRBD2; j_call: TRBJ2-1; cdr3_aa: CASSQVAGRSYNEQFF; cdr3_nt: TGCGCCAGCAGCCAAGTAGCGGGGCGCTCCTACAATGAGCAGTTCTTC
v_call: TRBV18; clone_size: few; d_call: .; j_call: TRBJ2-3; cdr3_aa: CASYPTRDTQYF; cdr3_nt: TGCGCCAGCTACCCCACCAGAGATACGCAGTATTTT
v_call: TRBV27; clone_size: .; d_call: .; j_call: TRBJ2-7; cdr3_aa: CASSFSQGSSYEQYF; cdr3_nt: TGTGCCAGCAGTTTCTCCCAGGGGAGCTCCTACGAGCAGTACTTC
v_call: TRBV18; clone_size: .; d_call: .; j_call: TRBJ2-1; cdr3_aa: CASSPRGGPVTYNEQFF; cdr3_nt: TGTGCCAGCTCACCACGGGGGGGGCCGGTTACCTACAATGAGCAGTTCTTC
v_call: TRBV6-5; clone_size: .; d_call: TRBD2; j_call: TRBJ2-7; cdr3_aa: CASSYSGRASEQYF; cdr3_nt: TGTGCCAGCAGTTATAGCGGGAGGGCGTCCGAGCAGTACTTC
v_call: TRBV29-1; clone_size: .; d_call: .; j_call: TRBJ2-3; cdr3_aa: CSVAGADRVTDTQYF; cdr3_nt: TGCAGCGTTGCCGGGGCAGATAGGGTCACAGATACGCAGTATTTT
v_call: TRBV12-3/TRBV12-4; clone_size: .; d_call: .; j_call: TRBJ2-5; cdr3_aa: CASSPRGRARETQYF; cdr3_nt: TGTGCCAGCTCGCCCAGGGGGAGGGCTCGAGAGACCCAGTACTTC
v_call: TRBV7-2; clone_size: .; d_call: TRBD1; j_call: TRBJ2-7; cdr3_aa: CASSFGTGPSYEQYF; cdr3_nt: TGTGCCAGCAGCTTTGGGACAGGTCCTAGCTACGAGCAGTACTTC
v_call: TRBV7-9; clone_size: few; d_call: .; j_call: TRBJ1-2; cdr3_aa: CASTLGGTYTF; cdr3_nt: TGTGCCAGCACCCTGGGGGGCACCTACACCTTC
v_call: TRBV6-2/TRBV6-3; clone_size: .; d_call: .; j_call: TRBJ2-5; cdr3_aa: CASSWISWTADQETQYF; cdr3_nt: TGTGCCAGCAGCTGGATAAGTTGGACAGCCGATCAAGAGACCCAGTACTTC
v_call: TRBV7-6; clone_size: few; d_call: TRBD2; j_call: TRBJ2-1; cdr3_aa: CASSFFQLAGYNEQFF; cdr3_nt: TGTGCCAGCAGTTTCTTCCAGTTAGCGGGCTACAATGAGCAGTTCTTC
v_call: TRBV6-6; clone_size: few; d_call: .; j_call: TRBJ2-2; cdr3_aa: CASSSWVSVGELFF; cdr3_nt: TGTGCCAGCAGCTCCTGGGTGTCCGTCGGGGAGCTGTTTTTT
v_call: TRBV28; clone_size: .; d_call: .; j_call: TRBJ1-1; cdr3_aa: CASTTQSAGINTKAFF; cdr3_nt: TGTGCCAGCACCACACAATCGGCGGGGATTAACACTAAAGCTTTCTTT
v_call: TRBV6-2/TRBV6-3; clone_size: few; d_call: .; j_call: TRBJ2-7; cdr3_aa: CASSYSIEGEYEQYF; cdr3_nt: TGTGCCAGCAGTTACTCGATCGAGGGGGAGTACGAGCAGTACTTC
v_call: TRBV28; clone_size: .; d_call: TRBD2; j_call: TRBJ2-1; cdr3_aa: CASSPPGLGSTEQFF; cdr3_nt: TGTGCCAGCAGTCCCCCGGGACTAGGGTCGACTGAGCAGTTCTTC
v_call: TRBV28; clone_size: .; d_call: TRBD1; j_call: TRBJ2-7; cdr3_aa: CASSLPGTAGEQYF; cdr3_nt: TGTGCCAGCAGTTTACCCGGGACAGCCGGCGAGCAGTACTTC
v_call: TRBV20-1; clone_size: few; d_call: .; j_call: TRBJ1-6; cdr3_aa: CSGDSSYNSPLHF; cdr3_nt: TGCAGTGGAGACAGCTCCTATAATTCACCCCTCCACTTT
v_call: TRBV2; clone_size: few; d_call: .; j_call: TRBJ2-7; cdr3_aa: CASSEPLYSYEQYF; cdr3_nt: TGTGCCAGCAGTGAACCCCTTTACTCCTACGAGCAGTACTTC
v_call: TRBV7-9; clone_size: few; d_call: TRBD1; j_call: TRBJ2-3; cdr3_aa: CASSMTNRDRGADTQYF; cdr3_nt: TGTGCCAGCAGCATGACGAACCGGGACAGGGGCGCAGATACGCAGTATTTT
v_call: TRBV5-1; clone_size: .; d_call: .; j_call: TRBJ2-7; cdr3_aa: CASSLEGVNEQYF; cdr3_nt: TGCGCCAGCAGCTTGGAGGGGGTCAACGAGCAGTACTTC
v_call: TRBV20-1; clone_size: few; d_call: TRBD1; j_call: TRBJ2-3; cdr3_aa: CSAQPGRGRTDTQYF; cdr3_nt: TGCAGTGCTCAACCGGGCAGGGGGCGAACAGATACGCAGTATTTT
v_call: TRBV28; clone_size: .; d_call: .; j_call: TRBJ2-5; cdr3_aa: CASSLHTGASQETQYF; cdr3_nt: TGTGCCAGCAGTTTACACACGGGGGCAAGCCAAGAGACCCAGTACTTC
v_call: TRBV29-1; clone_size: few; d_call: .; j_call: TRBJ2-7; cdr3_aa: CSAGATYEQYF; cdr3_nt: TGCAGCGCCGGGGCCACCTACGAGCAGTACTTC
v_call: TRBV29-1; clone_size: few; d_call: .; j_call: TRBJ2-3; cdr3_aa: CSVEASPGNTQYF; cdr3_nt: TGCAGCGTTGAAGCATCACCAGGGAATACGCAGTATTTT
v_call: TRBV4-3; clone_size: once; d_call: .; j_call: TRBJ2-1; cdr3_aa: CASSQDRAPAYNEQFF; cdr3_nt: TGCGCCAGCAGCCAAGATCGGGCCCCGGCCTATAATGAGCAGTTCTTC
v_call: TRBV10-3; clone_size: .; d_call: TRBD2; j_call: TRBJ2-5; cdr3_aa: CAISEGLAVQETQYF; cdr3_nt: TGTGCCATCAGTGAGGGACTAGCGGTTCAAGAGACCCAGTACTTC
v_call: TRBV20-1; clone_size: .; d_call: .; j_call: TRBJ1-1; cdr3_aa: CSAASLGEAFF; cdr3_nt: TGCAGTGCCGCGAGCCTAGGTGAAGCTTTCTTT
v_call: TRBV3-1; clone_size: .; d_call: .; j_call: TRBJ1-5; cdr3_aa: CASSQGDAGNQPQHF; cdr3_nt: TGTGCCAGCAGCCAAGGGGACGCGGGGAATCAGCCCCAGCATTTT
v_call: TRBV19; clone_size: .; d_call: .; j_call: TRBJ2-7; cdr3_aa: CASSIGSVYEQYF; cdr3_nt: TGTGCCAGTAGTATAGGTTCAGTCTACGAGCAGTACTTC
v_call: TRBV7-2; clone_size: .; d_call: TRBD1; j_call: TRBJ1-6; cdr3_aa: CASSRRTVMGTGSPLHF; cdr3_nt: TGTGCCAGCAGCCGGAGAACCGTGATGGGGACAGGTTCACCCCTCCACTTT
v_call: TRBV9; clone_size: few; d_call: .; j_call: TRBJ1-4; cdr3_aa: CASSDTQGRGEKLFF; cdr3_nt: TGTGCCAGCAGCGATACACAGGGAAGGGGTGAAAAACTGTTTTTT
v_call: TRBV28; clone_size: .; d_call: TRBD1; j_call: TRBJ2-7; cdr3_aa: CASSNAGGFNEQYF; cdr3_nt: TGTGCCAGCAGTAACGCAGGGGGCTTCAACGAGCAGTACTTC
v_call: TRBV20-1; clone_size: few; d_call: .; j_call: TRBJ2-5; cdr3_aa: CSASRQSGAQYF; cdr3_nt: TGCAGTGCTAGCCGGCAGTCCGGGGCCCAGTACTTC
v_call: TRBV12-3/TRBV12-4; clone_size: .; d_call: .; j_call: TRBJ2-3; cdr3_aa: CASSSTPSSSTDTQYF; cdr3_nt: TGTGCCAGCTCCTCGACTCCCTCCTCTAGCACAGATACGCAGTATTTT
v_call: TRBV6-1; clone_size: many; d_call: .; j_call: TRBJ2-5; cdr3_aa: CASSEMTAQETQYF; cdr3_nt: TGTGCCAGCAGTGAAATGACAGCACAAGAGACCCAGTACTTC
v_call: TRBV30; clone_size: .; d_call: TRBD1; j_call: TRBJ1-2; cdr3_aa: CAWSFTGTGSRDYGYTF; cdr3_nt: TGTGCCTGGAGCTTCACCGGGACAGGGAGTCGAGACTATGGCTACACCTTC
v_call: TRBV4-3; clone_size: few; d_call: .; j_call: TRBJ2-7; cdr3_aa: CASSRRLRGYF; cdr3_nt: TGCGCCAGCAGCCGAAGGTTAAGAGGGTACTTC
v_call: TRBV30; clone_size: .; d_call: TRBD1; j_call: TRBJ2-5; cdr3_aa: CAWSGDRETQYF; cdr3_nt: TGTGCCTGGAGTGGGGACAGGGAGACCCAGTACTTC
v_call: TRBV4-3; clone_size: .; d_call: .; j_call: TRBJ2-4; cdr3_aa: CASSQELWGIAENIQYF; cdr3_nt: TGCGCCAGCAGCCAAGAACTGTGGGGAATTGCCGAAAACATTCAGTACTTC
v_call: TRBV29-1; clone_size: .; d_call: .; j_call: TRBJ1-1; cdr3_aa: CSVERRQDTEAFF; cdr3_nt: TGCAGCGTTGAAAGGAGGCAGGACACTGAAGCTTTCTTT
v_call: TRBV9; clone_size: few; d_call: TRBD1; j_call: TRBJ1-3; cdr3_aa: CASSLQTGAGNTIYF; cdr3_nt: TGTGCCAGCAGCCTCCAGACAGGGGCTGGAAACACCATATATTTT
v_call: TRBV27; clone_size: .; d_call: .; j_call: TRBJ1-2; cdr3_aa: CASSARVRDYGYTF; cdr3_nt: TGTGCCAGCAGCGCCAGGGTTCGGGACTATGGCTACACCTTC
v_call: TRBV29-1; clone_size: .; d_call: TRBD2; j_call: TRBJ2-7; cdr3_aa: CSVRLAGAEQYF; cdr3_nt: TGCAGCGTTCGGCTAGCGGGAGCCGAGCAGTACTTC
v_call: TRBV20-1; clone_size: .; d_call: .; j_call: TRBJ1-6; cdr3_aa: CSAKVENSPLHF; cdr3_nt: TGCAGTGCTAAGGTGGAGAATTCACCCCTCCACTTT